The entry below describes one TCR beta chain. These data come from a study of technical replicates of blood from a few donors. This table comes from immunoSEQ multiplex PCR, and its TCRdb copy is limited to in-frame clones, with some not included. The sample shows around 80,000 clones, over 75% of them seen only once. The sample comprised T cells isolated from PBMCs. This clonotype was sampled from a human donor in good health.

The CDR3 spells CASSLGGTGSYNYGYTF. For the CDR3, the DNA is TGCGCCAGCAGCTTGGGCGGGACAGGGAGCTATAACTATGGCTACACCTTC. The genes are TRBV5-1 and TRBJ1-2; 9 nucleotides align to TRBD1. The CDR3 extends over 17 amino acids. The V and J ends lost 0 bases and 1 base, in that order; junction bases with no gene match: 7. Germline V CDR1 and CDR2: SGHRS, YFSETQ.